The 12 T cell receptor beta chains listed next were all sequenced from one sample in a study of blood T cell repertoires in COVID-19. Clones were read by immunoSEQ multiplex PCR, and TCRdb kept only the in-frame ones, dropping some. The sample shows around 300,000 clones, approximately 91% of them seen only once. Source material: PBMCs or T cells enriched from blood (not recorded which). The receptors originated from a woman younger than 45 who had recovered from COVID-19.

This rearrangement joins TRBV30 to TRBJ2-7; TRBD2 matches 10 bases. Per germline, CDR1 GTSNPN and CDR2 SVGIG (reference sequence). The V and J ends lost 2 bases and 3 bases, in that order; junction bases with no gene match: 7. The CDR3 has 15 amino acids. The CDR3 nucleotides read TGTGCCTGGAGTTTCAGCGGGGGGGCCTTCTACGAGCAGTACTTC. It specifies CAWSFSGGAFYEQYF. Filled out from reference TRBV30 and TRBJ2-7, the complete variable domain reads SQTIHQWPATLVQPVGSPLSLECTVEGTSNPNLYWYRQAAGRGLQLLFYSVGIGQISSEVPQNLSASRPQDRQFILSSKKLLLSDSGFYLCAWSFSGGAFYEQYFGPGTRLTVT.

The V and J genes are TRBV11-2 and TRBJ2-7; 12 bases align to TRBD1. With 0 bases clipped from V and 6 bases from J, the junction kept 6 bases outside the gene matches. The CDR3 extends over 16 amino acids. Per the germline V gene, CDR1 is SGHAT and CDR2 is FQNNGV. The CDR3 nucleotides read TGTGCCAGCAGCTTAGATTTAGGGACAGGGGGCTTCGAGCAGTACTTC. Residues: CASSLDLGTGGFEQYF.

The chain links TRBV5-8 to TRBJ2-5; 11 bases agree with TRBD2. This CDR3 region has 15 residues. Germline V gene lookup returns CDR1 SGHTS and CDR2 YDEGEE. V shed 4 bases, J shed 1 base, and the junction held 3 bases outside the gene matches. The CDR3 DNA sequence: TGTGCCAGCAGCCCCCTAGCGGGAGGCCAAGAGACCCAGTACTTC. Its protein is CASSPLAGGQETQYF.

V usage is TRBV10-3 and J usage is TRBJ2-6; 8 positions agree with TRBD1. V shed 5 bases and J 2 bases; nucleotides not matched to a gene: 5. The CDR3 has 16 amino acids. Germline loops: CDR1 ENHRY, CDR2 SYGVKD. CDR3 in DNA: TGTGCCATCAGTCCATACAGGGGGGCTGGGGCCAACGTCCTGACTTTC. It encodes CAISPYRGAGANVLTF.

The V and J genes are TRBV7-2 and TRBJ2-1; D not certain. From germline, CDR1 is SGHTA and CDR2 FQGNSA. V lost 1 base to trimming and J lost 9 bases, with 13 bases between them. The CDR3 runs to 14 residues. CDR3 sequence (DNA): TGTGCCAGCAGCTTAGTTACGGTCGCCCTTGAGCAGTTCTTC. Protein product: CASSLVTVALEQFF.

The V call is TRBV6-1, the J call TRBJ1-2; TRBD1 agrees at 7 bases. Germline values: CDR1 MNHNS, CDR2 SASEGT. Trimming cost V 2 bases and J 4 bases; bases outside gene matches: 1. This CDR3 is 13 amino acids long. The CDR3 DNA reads TGTGCCAGCAGTGAACAGGGGGTCTATGGCTACACCTTC. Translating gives CASSEQGVYGYTF.

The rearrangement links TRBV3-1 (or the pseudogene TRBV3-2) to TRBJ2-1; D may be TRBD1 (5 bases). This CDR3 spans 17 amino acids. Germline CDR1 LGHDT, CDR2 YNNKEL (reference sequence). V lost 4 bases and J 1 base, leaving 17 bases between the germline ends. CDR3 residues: CASSPQGPPYSYNEQFF. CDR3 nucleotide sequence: TGTGCCAGCAGCCCCCAGGGTCCGCCTTATTCCTACAATGAGCAGTTCTTC.

The CDR3: CASSSGTGNRYGYTF. CDR3 nucleotides: TGTGCCAGCAGCTCCGGGACAGGGAATAGGTATGGCTACACCTTC. This sequence joins TRBV5-5 and TRBJ1-2, with 9 positions matching TRBD1. The ends lost 3 bases at V and 5 bases at J; junction bases unmatched: 8. The CDR3 spans 15 residues. CDR1 is SGHKS, CDR2 YYEKEE, per germline (reference sequence).

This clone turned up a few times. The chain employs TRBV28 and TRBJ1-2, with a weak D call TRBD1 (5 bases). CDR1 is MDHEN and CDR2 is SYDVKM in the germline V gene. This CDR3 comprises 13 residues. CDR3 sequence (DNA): TGTGTCGCCAGTGGCCCAGGGTACGGGGGCTACACCTTC. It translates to CVASGPGYGGYTF.

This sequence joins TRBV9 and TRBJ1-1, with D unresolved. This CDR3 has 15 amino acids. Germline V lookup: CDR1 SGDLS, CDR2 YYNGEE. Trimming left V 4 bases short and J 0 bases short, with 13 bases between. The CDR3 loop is CASSPVVYMNTEAFF. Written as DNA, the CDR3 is TGTGCCAGCAGCCCAGTGGTGTACATGAACACTGAAGCTTTCTTT.

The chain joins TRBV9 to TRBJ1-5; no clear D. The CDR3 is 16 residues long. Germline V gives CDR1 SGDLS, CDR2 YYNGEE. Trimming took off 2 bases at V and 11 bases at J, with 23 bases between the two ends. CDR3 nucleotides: TGTGCCAGCAGCGTGGGCCCAGAGACGGTCGGAGGGTCCCAGCATTTT. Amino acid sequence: CASSVGPETVGGSQHF.

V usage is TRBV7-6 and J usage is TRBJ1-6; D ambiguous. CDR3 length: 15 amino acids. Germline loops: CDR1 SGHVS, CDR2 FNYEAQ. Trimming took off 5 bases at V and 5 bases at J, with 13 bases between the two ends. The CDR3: CASSTRRRDNSPLHF. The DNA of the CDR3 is TGTGCCAGCAGCACGAGACGGAGAGATAATTCACCCCTCCACTTT.